One and the same sample provided the 17 T cell receptor beta chains below, sequenced in a study of blood T cell repertoires in COVID-19. Sequencing was performed with immunoSEQ multiplex PCR; in TCRdb, only in-frame clones are kept and a portion is missing. The sample consists of some 130,000 clones, around 85% of them appearing once. The sample taken for sequencing was peripheral blood. The receptors stem from a woman of 80 years or more with acute or convalescent COVID-19.

The gene calls are TRBV6-2 or TRBV6-3 and TRBJ1-2; D is possibly TRBD1 (5 bases). V was pared by 2 bases and J by 6 bases, with 13 bases between. This CDR3 region has 14 residues. Per the germline V gene, CDR1 is MNHEY and CDR2 is SVGEGT. CDR3 protein: CASSYGRRGDGYTF. Here the CDR3 DNA reads TGTGCCAGCAGTTACGGGCGGAGGGGAGATGGCTACACCTTC.

The sample holds one count of this clone. This rearrangement joins TRBV7-9 to TRBJ2-1, with TRBD1 identical over 9 bases. The CDR3 runs to 15 residues. V was pared by 5 bases and J by 12 bases, with 14 bases of the junction left unmatched. CDR1 and CDR2 (germline): SEHNR, FQNEAQ (reference sequence). The CDR3 loop is CASSTDRGLAVWQFF. The CDR3 DNA reads TGTGCCAGCAGCACGGACAGGGGCCTGGCCGTGTGGCAGTTCTTC. Supplemented by reference TRBV7-9 and TRBJ2-1, the full variable domain reads DTGVSQNPRHKITKRGQNVTFRCDPISEHNRLYWYRQTLGQGPEFLTYFQNEAQLEKSRLLSDRFSAERPKGSFSTLEIQRTEQGDSAMYLCASSTDRGLAVWQFFGPGTRLTVL.

The CDR3 region has the DNA TGCAGTGCTAGTTTCCGAGAAAGCACAGATACGCAGTATTTT. The encoded protein is CSASFRESTDTQYF. The rearrangement links TRBV20-1 to TRBJ2-3; D is unresolved. CDR1 and CDR2 (germline): DFQATT, SNEGSKA (reference sequence). The CDR3 has 14 amino acids. The V end lost 3 bases, the J end lost 0 bases, and 10 bases lay between the germline ends.

In its sample, this clone was seen once. This chain connects TRBV19 to TRBJ1-2; D uncertain. The CDR3 is made up of 11 amino acids. Per germline, CDR1 LNHDA and CDR2 SQIVND (reference sequence). Trimming removed 2 bases from V and 10 bases from J, with 8 bases in between. DNA for the CDR3: TGTGCCAGTAGTATAAACCGGGACTACACCTTC. It codes for CASSINRDYTF.

CDR3 DNA: TGTGCCAGCAGCGCCGACAGGGGGTCTGAAGCTTTCTTT. This gives the protein CASSADRGSEAFF. The chain links TRBV11-2 to TRBJ1-1, with 9 bases fitting TRBD1. The CDR3 has 13 amino acids. V dropped 5 bases and J dropped 6; count of bases not matched to a gene: 4. From germline, CDR1 is SGHAT and CDR2 FQNNGV.

The rearrangement uses TRBV25-1 and TRBJ2-7, with TRBD2 matching over 14 bases. The CDR3 sequence is 18 residues long. V was pared by 4 bases and J by 4 bases, with 12 bases of the junction left unmatched. CDR1 is MGHDK and CDR2 is SYGVNS in the germline V gene. CDR3 sequence reads: CASSGRLAGGSFGYEQYF. CDR3 nucleotide sequence: TGTGCCAGCAGTGGCCGACTAGCGGGAGGGTCTTTTGGTTACGAGCAGTACTTC.

This clone was detected only once. The junction shows a germline mismatch at one end, possibly a read error. V gene TRBV30 combines with J gene TRBJ2-7, with 8 positions matching TRBD1. This CDR3 is 13 amino acids long. CDR1 and CDR2 (germline): GTSNPN, SVGIG (reference sequence). DNA of the CDR3: TGTGCCTGGGACCGGGACAGGTCCTTCGAGCAGTACTTC. Encoded protein: CAWDRDRSFEQYF.

This CDR3 is CASSPDGRTQYF. CDR3 DNA sequence: TGTGCCAGCAGCCCCGATGGCAGGACGCAGTATTTT. The chain employs TRBV5-6 and TRBJ2-3; the D is unclear. CDR1 is SGHDT, CDR2 YYEEEE, per germline. Trimming stripped 4 bases from V and 9 bases from J, with 12 bases between. There are 12 residues in the CDR3.

The gene calls are TRBV10-2 and TRBJ1-1; 11 bases match TRBD1. Looked up from germline, CDR1 is WSHSY and CDR2 is SAAADI. Germline trimming cut 7 bases from V and 4 bases from J; bases unmatched to any gene: 11. The CDR3 is made up of 16 amino acids. The CDR3 is CASIMDRGQVGTEAFF. The DNA for the CDR3 is TGCGCCAGCATCATGGACAGGGGGCAAGTCGGCACTGAAGCTTTCTTT.

This chain links TRBV5-1 with TRBJ2-1; 7 bases match TRBD2. This CDR3 spans 15 amino acids. Germline loops: CDR1 SGHRS, CDR2 YFSETQ. With 2 bases clipped from V and 5 bases from J, the junction kept 7 bases outside the gene matches. This CDR3 is CASSFPAGANNEQFF. The CDR3 nucleotides read TGCGCCAGCAGCTTTCCGGCGGGAGCCAACAATGAGCAGTTCTTC. The full variable domain, rest sourced from reference TRBV5-1 and TRBJ2-1, is KAGVTQTPRYLIKTRGQQVTLSCSPISGHRSVSWYQQTPGQGLQFLFEYFSETQRNKGNFPGRFSGRQFSNSRSEMNVSTLELGDSALYLCASSFPAGANNEQFFGPGTRLTVL.

The CDR3 is CASSPTGNANYGYTF. The CDR3 nucleotides are TGCGCCAGCAGCCCGACAGGGAACGCTAACTATGGCTACACCTTC. V and J are TRBV4-1 and TRBJ1-2; 7 bases fit TRBD1. Germline lookup yields CDR1 MGHRA and CDR2 YSYEKL. V lost 4 bases to trimming and J lost 0 bases; unmatched junction nucleotides: 5. CDR3 length equals 15 residues.

V gene TRBV6-5 combines with J gene TRBJ2-2; maybe TRBD1 (5 bases). V was pared by 2 bases and J by 3 bases, with 7 bases between. CDR1 and CDR2 (germline): MNHEY, SVGAGI. The CDR3 covers 14 residues. As DNA, the CDR3 is TGTGCCAGCAGTTACAGGGGTTACACCGGGGAGCTGTTTTTT. Amino acid sequence: CASSYRGYTGELFF.

This clone was observed a few times. The CDR3 loop reads CASSAGQATTSTDTQYF. Written as DNA, the CDR3 is TGTGCCAGCAGCGCAGGACAGGCGACAACCAGCACAGATACGCAGTATTTT. The chain recombines TRBV7-9 with TRBJ2-3, with 7 bases aligning to TRBD1. The CDR3 spans 17 residues. J lost 0 bases, V lost 5 bases, and 11 bases had no gene match. The germline V gene encodes CDR1 SEHNR and CDR2 FQNEAQ (reference sequence).

V and J are TRBV7-9 and TRBJ2-7; possible D gene TRBD1, 5 bases. The CDR3 has 14 amino acids. Germline V gene lookup returns CDR1 SEHNR and CDR2 FQNEAQ (reference sequence). V lost 5 bases, J lost 0 bases, and 11 bases lay in between. The CDR3 nucleotides are TGTGCCAGCAGCACCCGACAGAGCTCCTACGAGCAGTACTTC. Its protein is CASSTRQSSYEQYF.

V is TRBV19 and J is TRBJ1-4; D is uncertain. This CDR3 has 14 amino acids. Germline V gene lookup returns CDR1 LNHDA and CDR2 SQIVND (reference sequence). Trimming took 7 bases from V and 6 from J, leaving 15 bases between them. This chain's CDR3 is CASTSGRRDEKLFF. The CDR3 DNA reads as TGTGCCAGTACCTCCGGGAGAAGGGATGAAAAACTGTTTTTT.

V usage is TRBV7-9 and J usage is TRBJ1-4, with TRBD1 matching 9 bases. After removal of 6 bases from V and 4 bases from J, the junction contained 3 bases not matched to a gene. Germline CDR1 SEHNR, CDR2 FQNEAQ (reference sequence). CDR3 length: 14 amino acids. The CDR3 DNA sequence: TGTGCCAGCAGATTGGACAGGGGTAATGAAAAACTGTTTTTT. Amino acid sequence: CASRLDRGNEKLFF.

The chain links TRBV19 to TRBJ2-2, with 9 bases fitting TRBD2. CDR3 length: 19 residues. Germline V CDR1 and CDR2: LNHDA, SQIVND (reference sequence). Losses at the gene ends were 11 bases for V and 0 bases for J; bases not matched to a gene: 19. CDR3 sequence reads: CACCIACGGARANTGELFF. The CDR3 coding sequence is TGTGCCTGTTGTATTGCGTGCGGGGGGGCGCGCGCGAACACCGGGGAGCTGTTTTTT.